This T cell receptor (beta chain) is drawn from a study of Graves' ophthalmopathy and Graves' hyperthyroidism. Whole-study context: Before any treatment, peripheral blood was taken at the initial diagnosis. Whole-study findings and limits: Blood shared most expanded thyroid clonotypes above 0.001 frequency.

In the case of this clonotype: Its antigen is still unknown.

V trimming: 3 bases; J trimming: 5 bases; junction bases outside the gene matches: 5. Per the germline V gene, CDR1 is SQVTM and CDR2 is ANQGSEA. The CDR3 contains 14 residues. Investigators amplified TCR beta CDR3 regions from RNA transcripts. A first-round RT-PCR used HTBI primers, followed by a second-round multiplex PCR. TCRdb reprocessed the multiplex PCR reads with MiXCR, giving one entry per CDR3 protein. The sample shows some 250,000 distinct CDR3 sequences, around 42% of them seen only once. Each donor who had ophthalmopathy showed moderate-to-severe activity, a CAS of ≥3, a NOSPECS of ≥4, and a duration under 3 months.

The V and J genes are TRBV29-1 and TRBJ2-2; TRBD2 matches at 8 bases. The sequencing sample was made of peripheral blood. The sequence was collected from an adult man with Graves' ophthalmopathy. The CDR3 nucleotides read TGCAGCGTTGATACGGGGGGGGGGACCGGGGAGCTGTTTTTT. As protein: CSVDTGGGTGELFF.